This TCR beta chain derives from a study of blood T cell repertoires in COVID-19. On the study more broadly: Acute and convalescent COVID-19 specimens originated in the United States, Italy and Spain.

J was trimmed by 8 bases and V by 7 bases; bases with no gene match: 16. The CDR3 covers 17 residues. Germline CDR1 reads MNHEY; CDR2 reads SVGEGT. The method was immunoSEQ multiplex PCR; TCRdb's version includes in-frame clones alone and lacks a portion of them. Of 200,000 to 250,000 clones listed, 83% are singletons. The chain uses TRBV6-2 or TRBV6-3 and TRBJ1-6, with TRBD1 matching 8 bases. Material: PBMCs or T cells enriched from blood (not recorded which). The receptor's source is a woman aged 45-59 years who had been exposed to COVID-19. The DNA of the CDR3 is TGTGCCAGCACCCCCCACCGGGCAGGGGGCCGGGATTCACCCCTCCACTTT. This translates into CASTPHRAGGRDSPLHF.